Each of the 25 T cell receptor beta chains below was sequenced from the same sample in a study of CXCR3-negative and CXCR3-positive naive CD8 T cells. Regarding the study as a whole: Comparison of naive cells showed more hydrophobic TRB CDR3s in CXCR3-positive than in CXCR3-negative naive cells.

UMI-labeled 5' RACE yielded the TRB cDNA libraries. Reanalyzing the 5' RACE reads, TCRdb keeps one entry per CDR3 protein, without DNA. This sample's table reports around 6,900 distinct CDR3 sequences. Antigens for these TCRs are unknown. Sample: naive CXCR3+ CD8+ T cells from blood. As for subset: CD45RO-CCR7+CD27+CD95- naive CD8+ T cells expressing CXCR3 (TNR3+). The receptor set was obtained from a human donor in good health. Some clones in this sample may be carry-over from other donors' samples.

The rearrangement links TRBV7-2 to TRBJ2-6. Germline V CDR1 and CDR2: SGHTA, FQGNSA. CDR3 length equals 15 residues. The CDR3 sequence: CASSPTNSGANVLTF.

By frequency, this clonotype registers medium-sized. V usage is TRBV15 and J usage is TRBJ2-7; the TCRdb call, TRBD2, lacks DNA for checking. Germline CDR1 reads LNHNV; CDR2 reads YYDKDF (reference sequence). The CDR3 covers 15 residues. The CDR3 loop reads CATSRGAGGQYEQYF.

J is TRBJ2-3 and V is TRBV9. Germline assignment: CDR1 SGDLS and CDR2 YYNGEE. The CDR3 has 13 amino acids. CDR3 sequence: CASSVESTDTQYF.

This clonotype ranks as medium-sized in terms of frequency. The chain couples TRBV7-6 to TRBJ2-3; the D gene TCRdb calls, TRBD2, cannot be checked with no DNA. The length of the CDR3 is 18 residues. Per the germline V gene, CDR1 is SGHVS and CDR2 is FNYEAQ. The CDR3 spells CASSSPAGRTYPTDTQYF.

This clonotype shows up as medium-sized (0.01 to 0.1%) by frequency. The V gene is TRBV5-5, the J gene TRBJ1-1; TCRdb's assignment of TRBD1 cannot be checked, as there is no DNA. CDR3 length: 14 residues. CDR1 and CDR2 (germline): SGHKS, YYEKEE (reference sequence). The CDR3 sequence is CASSLEPGQSEAFF.

The rearrangement joins TRBV7-9 to TRBJ2-1; there is no DNA to check the TCRdb D call of TRBD2. The CDR3 sequence is 17 residues long. Germline V lookup: CDR1 SEHNR, CDR2 FQNEAQ (reference sequence). The CDR3 sequence is CASTPPEDSGPYNEQFF.

Considering frequency, this clonotype is medium-sized. V is TRBV7-9 and J is TRBJ2-5. From germline, CDR1 is SEHNR and CDR2 FQNEAQ (reference sequence). The CDR3 sequence is 11 residues long. This CDR3 is CASSSQETQYF.

V is TRBV9 and J is TRBJ2-1; the TRBD2 assignment by TCRdb is unverifiable without DNA. The CDR3 is 12 residues long. The germline V gene has CDR1 SGDLS and CDR2 YYNGEE. The CDR3 is CASVGGGDEQFF.

Considering frequency, this clonotype is medium-sized. The chain has TRBV5-1 and TRBJ2-7. CDR3 length: 14 residues. Germline V gene lookup returns CDR1 SGHRS and CDR2 YFSETQ. CDR3 protein: CASSLGTGPYEQYF.

This clonotype counts as medium-sized by frequency. This chain links TRBV29-1 with TRBJ1-2; there is no DNA to check the TCRdb D call of TRBD1. The CDR3 is 13 amino acids. Germline CDR1 and CDR2: SQVTM and ANQGSEA. CDR3 amino acids: CSVMRTGNYGYTF. The entire variable domain, with the rest obtained from reference TRBV29-1 and TRBJ1-2, is as follows: SAVISQKPSRDICQRGTSLTIQCQVDSQVTMMFWYRQQPGQSLTLIATANQGSEATYESGFVIDKFPISRPNLTFSTLTVSNMSPEDSSIYLCSVMRTGNYGYTFGSGTRLTVV.

The chain combines TRBV4-1 with TRBJ1-3; TCRdb proposes TRBD1, but this gene call is untestable without DNA. This CDR3 is 15 amino acids long. From germline, CDR1 is MGHRA and CDR2 YSYEKL. CDR3 in amino acids: CASSQDPGALNTIYF.

Considering frequency, this clonotype is medium-sized. The chain has TRBV3-1 and TRBJ2-7; the TRBD1 assignment by TCRdb is unverifiable without DNA. Looked up from germline, CDR1 is LGHDT and CDR2 is YNNKEL (reference sequence). The CDR3 length is 15 residues. CDR3 sequence: CASSPEQGASYEQYF.

This clonotype is deemed medium-sized (0.01 to 0.1%) by its frequency. CDR3 loop: CSAQAGNTGELFF. This chain links TRBV20-1 with TRBJ2-2; TCRdb returns TRBD2, unconfirmable since there is no DNA. Germline lookup yields CDR1 DFQATT and CDR2 SNEGSKA (reference sequence). The length of the CDR3 is 13 residues.

The rearrangement joins TRBV30 to TRBJ2-4; the D gene TCRdb calls, TRBD1, cannot be checked with no DNA. This CDR3 has 13 amino acids. The V gene's germline CDR1 is GTSNPN and CDR2 SVGIG (reference sequence). The CDR3 sequence: CAWDVSGGHIQYF. The full variable domain, completed using reference TRBV30 and TRBJ2-4, is SQTIHQWPATLVQPVGSPLSLECTVEGTSNPNLYWYRQAAGRGLQLLFYSVGIGQISSEVPQNLSASRPQDRQFILSSKKLLLSDSGFYLCAWDVSGGHIQYFGAGTRLSVL.

This chain links TRBV7-3 with TRBJ2-3; the D call of TRBD2 rests on TCRdb alone, since no DNA is present to check it. CDR1 and CDR2 from the germline V gene are SGHTA and FQGTGA. The CDR3 has 15 residues. The CDR3 loop reads CASSLSSGIADTQYF. The full variable domain, with the rest looked up from reference TRBV7-3 and TRBJ2-3, is GAGVSQTPSNKVTEKGKYVELRCDPISGHTALYWYRQSLGQGPEFLIYFQGTGAADDSGLPNDRFFAVRPEGSVSTLKIQRTERGDSAVYLCASSLSSGIADTQYFGPGTRLTVL.

The chain is built from TRBV19 and TRBJ1-3. The CDR3 length is 14 residues. CDR1 LNHDA and CDR2 SQIVND come from the germline V gene (reference sequence). CDR3 sequence: CAAYRGYSGNTIYF.

The chain employs TRBV7-3 and TRBJ2-5. CDR1 is SGHTA and CDR2 is FQGTGA in the germline V gene. The CDR3 runs to 13 residues. The CDR3 region is CASSLTFQETQYF.

This chain uses TRBV9 with TRBJ1-5. The CDR3 length is 14 residues. From germline, CDR1 is SGDLS and CDR2 YYNGEE. CDR3 sequence: CASSVESSNQPQHF.

This CDR3 is CASSGGELPHYYEQYF. The V and J genes are TRBV21-1 and TRBJ2-7; TCRdb's D call of TRBD2 is untestable without DNA. TRBV21-1 is an annotated pseudogene. This CDR3 has 16 residues.

According to its frequency, this clonotype is medium-sized. This sequence joins TRBV5-4 and TRBJ1-1. Germline CDR1 and CDR2: SGHNT and YYREEE (reference sequence). The CDR3 has 13 residues. CDR3 region: CASSFGVGTEAFF.

This clonotype registers medium-sized (0.01 to 0.1%) by frequency. This chain connects TRBV6-6 to TRBJ2-5; TCRdb reports TRBD1, a call that lacks DNA to check it against. In germline, CDR1 is MNHNY, CDR2 SVGAGI (reference sequence). This CDR3 is 14 amino acids long. This chain's CDR3 is CASSPGQLQETQYF.

This chain joins TRBV20-1 and TRBJ2-7; TCRdb outputs TRBD2, but without DNA this stays unchecked. Germline V gives CDR1 DFQATT, CDR2 SNEGSKA (reference sequence). CDR3 size: 12 residues. CDR3 sequence: CSARAGEETQYF.

The rearrangement links TRBV5-1 to TRBJ2-1; TCRdb proposes TRBD2, but this gene call is untestable without DNA. CDR1 and CDR2 from the germline V gene are SGHRS and YFSETQ. This CDR3 spans 16 amino acids. The CDR3 here is CASSLVTSGGDNEQFF.

The rearrangement links TRBV12-3 or TRBV12-4 to TRBJ2-3; TCRdb names TRBD1, which stays unverified in the absence of DNA. CDR3 size: 15 residues. This CDR3 reads CASSIGAGLTDTQYF.

This clonotype is deemed medium-sized (0.01 to 0.1%) by its frequency. This rearrangement joins TRBV28 to TRBJ2-1; TCRdb returns TRBD2, unconfirmable since there is no DNA. Germline CDR1 MDHEN, CDR2 SYDVKM. This CDR3 has 13 amino acids. CDR3 loop: CASSKLGYNEQFF.